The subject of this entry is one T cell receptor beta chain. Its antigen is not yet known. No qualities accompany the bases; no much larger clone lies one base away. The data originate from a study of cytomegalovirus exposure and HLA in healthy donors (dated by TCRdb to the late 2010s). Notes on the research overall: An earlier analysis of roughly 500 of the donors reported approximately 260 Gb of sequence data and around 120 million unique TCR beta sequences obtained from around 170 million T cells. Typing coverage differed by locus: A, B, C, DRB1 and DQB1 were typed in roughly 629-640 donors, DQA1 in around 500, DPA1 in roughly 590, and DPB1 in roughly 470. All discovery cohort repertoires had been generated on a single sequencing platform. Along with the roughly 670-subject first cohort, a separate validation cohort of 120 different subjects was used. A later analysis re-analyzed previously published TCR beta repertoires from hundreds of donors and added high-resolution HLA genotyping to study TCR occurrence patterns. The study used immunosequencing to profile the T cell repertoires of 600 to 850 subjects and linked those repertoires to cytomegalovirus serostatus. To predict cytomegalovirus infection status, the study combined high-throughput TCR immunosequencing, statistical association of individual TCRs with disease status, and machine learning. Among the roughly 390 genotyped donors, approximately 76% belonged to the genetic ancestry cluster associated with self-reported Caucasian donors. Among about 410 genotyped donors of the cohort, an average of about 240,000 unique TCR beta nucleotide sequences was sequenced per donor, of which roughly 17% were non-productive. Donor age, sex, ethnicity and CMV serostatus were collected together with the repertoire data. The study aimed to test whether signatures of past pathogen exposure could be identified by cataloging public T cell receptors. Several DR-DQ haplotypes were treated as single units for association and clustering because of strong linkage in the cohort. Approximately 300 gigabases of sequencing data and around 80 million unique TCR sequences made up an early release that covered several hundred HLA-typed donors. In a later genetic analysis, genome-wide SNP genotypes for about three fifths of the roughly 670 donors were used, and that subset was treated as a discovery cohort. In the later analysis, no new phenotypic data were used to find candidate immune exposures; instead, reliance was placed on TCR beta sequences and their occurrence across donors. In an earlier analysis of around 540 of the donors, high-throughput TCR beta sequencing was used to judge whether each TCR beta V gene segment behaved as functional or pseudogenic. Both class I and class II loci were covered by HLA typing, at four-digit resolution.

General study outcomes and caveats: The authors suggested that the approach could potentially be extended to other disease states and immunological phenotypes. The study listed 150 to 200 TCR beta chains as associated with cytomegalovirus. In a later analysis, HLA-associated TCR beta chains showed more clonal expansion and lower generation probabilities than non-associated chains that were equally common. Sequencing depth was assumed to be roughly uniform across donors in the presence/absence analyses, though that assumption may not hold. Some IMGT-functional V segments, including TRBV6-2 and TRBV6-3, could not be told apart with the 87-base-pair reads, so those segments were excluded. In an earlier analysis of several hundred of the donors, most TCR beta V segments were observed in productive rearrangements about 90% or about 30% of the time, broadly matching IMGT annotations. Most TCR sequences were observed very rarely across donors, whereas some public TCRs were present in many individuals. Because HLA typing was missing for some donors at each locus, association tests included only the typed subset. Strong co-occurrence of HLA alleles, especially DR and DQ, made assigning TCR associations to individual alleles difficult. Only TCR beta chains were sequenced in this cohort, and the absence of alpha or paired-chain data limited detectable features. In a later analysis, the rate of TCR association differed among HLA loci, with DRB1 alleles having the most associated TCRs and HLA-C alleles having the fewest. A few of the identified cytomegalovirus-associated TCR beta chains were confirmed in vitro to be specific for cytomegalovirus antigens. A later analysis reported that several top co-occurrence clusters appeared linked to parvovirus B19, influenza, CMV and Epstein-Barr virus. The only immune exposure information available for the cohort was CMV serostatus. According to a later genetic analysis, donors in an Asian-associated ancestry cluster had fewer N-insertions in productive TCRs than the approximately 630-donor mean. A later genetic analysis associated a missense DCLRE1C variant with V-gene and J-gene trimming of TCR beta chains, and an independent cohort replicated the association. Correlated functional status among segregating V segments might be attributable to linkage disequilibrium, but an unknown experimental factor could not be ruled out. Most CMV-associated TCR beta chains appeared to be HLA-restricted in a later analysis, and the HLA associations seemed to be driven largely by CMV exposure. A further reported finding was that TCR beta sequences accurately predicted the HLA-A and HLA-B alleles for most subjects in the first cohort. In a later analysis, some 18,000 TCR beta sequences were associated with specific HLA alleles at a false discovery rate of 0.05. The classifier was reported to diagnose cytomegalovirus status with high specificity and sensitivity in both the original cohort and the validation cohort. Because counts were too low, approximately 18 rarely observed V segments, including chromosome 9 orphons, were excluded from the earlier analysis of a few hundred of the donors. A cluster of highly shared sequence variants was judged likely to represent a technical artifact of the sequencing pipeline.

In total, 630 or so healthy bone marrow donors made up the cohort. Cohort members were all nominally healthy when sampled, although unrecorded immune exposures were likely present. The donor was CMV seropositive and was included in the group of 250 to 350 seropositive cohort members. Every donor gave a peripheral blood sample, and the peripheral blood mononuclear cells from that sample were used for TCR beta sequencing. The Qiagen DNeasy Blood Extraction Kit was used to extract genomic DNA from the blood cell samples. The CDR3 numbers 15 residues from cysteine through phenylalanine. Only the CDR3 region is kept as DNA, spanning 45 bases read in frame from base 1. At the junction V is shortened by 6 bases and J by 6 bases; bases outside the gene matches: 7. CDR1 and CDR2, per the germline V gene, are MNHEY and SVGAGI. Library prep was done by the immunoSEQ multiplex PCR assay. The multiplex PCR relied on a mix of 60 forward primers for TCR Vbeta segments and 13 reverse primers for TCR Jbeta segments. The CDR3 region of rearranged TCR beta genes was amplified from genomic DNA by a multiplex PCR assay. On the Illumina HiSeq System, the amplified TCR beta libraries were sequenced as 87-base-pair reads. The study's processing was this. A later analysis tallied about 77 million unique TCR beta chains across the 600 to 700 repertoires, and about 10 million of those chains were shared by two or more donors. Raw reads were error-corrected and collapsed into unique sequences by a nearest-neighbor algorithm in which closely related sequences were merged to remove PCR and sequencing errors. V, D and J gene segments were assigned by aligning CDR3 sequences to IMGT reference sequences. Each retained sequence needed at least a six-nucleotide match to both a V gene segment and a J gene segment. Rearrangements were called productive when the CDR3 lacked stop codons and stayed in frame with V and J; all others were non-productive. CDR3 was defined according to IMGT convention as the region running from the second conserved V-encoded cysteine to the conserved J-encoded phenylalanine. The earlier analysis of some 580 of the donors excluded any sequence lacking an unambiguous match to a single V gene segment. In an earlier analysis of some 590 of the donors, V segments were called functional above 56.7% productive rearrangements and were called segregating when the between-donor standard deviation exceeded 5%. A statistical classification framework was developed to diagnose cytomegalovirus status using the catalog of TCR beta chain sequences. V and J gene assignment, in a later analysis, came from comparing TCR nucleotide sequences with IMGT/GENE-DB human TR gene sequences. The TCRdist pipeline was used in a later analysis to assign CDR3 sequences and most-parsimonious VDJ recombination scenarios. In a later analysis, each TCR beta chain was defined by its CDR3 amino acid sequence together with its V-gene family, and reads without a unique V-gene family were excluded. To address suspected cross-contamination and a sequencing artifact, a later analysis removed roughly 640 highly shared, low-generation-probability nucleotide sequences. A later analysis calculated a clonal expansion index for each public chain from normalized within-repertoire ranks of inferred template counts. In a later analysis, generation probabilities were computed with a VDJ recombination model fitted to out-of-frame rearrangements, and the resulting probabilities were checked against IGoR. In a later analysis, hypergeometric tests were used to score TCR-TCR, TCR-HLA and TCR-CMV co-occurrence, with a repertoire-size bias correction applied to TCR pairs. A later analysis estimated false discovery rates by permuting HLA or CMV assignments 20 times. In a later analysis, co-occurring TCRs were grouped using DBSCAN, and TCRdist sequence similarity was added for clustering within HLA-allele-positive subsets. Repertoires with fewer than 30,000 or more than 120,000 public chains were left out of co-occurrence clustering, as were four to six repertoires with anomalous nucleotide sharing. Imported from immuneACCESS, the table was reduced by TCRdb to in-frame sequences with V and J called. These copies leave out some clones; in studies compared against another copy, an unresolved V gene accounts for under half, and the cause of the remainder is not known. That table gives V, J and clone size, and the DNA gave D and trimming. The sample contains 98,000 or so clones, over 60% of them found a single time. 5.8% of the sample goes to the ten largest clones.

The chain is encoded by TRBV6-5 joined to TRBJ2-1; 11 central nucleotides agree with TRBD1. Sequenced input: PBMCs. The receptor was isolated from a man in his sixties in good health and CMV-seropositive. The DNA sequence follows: TGTGCCAGCAGGACCGGGACAGGGGGGATCAATGAGCAGTTCTTC. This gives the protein CASRTGTGGINEQFF.